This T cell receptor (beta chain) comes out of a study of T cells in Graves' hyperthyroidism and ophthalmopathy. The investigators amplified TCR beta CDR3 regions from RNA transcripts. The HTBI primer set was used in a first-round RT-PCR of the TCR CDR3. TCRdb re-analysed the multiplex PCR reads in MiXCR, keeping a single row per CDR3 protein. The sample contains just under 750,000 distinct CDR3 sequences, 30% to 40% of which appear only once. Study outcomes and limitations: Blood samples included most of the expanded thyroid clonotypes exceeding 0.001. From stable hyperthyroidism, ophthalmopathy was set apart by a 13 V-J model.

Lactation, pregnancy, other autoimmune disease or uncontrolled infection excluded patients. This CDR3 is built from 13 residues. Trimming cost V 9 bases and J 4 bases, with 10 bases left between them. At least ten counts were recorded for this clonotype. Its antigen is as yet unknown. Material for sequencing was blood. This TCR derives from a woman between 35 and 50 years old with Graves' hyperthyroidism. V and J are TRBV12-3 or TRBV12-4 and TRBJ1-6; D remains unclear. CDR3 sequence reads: CASRRPYNSPLHF. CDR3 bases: TGTGCCAGTAGAAGACCGTATAATTCACCCCTCCACTTT.